The subject of this entry is one T cell receptor (beta chain). The antigen is unknown. This sample is drawn from a study of regulatory T cells in long-lasting Graves disease. Study findings and constraints: The study found TRBV28, TRBJ1-2 and TRBJ2-5 favored in persistent disease.

To make TCR beta libraries, researchers used iRepertoire HTBI primers and Arm-PCR of CDR3 regions. One entry per CDR3 protein results from TCRdb running MiXCR on the multiplex PCR reads. The repertoire consists of around 300,000 distinct CDR3 sequences, with under 25% occurring once and the leading ten covering approximately 53%. The CDR3 contains 15 residues. The junction had 7 bases not matched to a gene; V was cut back by 6 bases and J by 3 bases. Indicated time point: persistent/refractory GD, antithyroid drugs over 5 years with positive TRAb. RNA from PBMCs was the source of the TCR library. This sequence was found in a female donor with Graves disease. This specimen was peripheral blood mononuclear cells (PBMCs), taken when the disease was refractory, from a patient treated with antithyroid drugs. V is TRBV12-3 or TRBV12-4 and J is TRBJ2-2; 7 bases map to TRBD1. CDR3 sequence (DNA): TGTGCCAGCAGGGGACAGACGATCTACACCGGGGAGCTGTTTTTT. It specifies CASRGQTIYTGELFF.